The rows below give T cell receptor beta chains drawn from one sample of a study of spatial heterogeneity in lung cancer. TCRdb passed the 5' RACE reads through MiXCR, listing each CDR3 protein once. The data hold 3,000 or so distinct CDR3 sequences, with over 6% observed a single time. This specimen consisted of lung tumor tissue, obtained at surgery. These receptors were taken from a male donor with early-stage non-small cell lung cancer. Each CDR3 is given with its conserved first and last residue. The D gene is left open where the match is weak. The listing skips clone size in some rows; elsewhere it reads once, few, many or a size class.

. | TRBJ1-2 | TRBV2 | 14 | medium-sized | TGTGCCAGCAGTGAAGAGACAGGTCCTTATGGCTACACCTTC | CASSEETGPYGYTF
. | TRBJ2-7 | TRBV28 | 11 | medium-sized | TGTGCCAGCAGTCCTCACTTTGAGCAGTACTTC | CASSPHFEQYF
TRBD2 | TRBJ2-7 | TRBV11-1 | 17 | medium-sized | TGTGCCAGCAGCTTCGTGACTAGCGGGAGTGCTTCCCACGAGCAGTACTTC | CASSFVTSGSASHEQYF
. | TRBJ2-1 | TRBV28 | 11 | many | TGTGCCAGCAGTTTTAGGTATGGGCAGTTCTTC | CASSFRYGQFF
TRBD2 | TRBJ2-7 | TRBV12-3/TRBV12-4 | 15 | large | TGTGCCAGCAGTTTGACTAGCGGGGTGGGGTACGAGCAGTACTTC | CASSLTSGVGYEQYF
. | TRBJ1-3 | TRBV20-1 | 12 | medium-sized | TGCAGCGCCCGAGGGCCAGGAAACACCATATATTTT | CSARGPGNTIYF
TRBD1 | TRBJ1-5 | TRBV7-3 | 13 | medium-sized | TGTGCCAGCAGCCAGGGGGCCAATCAGCCCCAGCATTTT | CASSQGANQPQHF
TRBD1 | TRBJ2-7 | TRBV7-9 | 14 | medium-sized | TGTGCCAGCAGCCGACCGGGACAGTCCTACGAGCAGTACTTC | CASSRPGQSYEQYF
. | TRBJ1-2 | TRBV27 | 12 | medium-sized | TGTGCCAGCAGTTCACAGGGATATGGCTACACCTTC | CASSSQGYGYTF
. | TRBJ1-5 | TRBV7-2 | 14 | medium-sized | TGTGCCAGCAGCCCACGCGGCCCAGAGGAAGCCCAGCATTTT | CASSPRGPEEAQHF
. | TRBJ2-2 | TRBV10-3 | 15 | medium-sized | TGTGCCATCAAGGGCGAGGGACTTCACACCGGGGAGCTGTTTTTT | CAIKGEGLHTGELFF
TRBD2 | TRBJ2-1 | TRBV7-9 | 15 | medium-sized | TGTGCCAGCAGCTTAATAACTAGCGGACACAATGAGCAGTTCTTC | CASSLITSGHNEQFF
. | TRBJ1-5 | TRBV12-3/TRBV12-4 | 13 | medium-sized | TGTGCCACCAGCGGGGGGTCATGGCAGCCCCAGCATTTT | CATSGGSWQPQHF
TRBD1 | TRBJ2-7 | TRBV6-5 | 15 | medium-sized | TGTGCCAGCAGTTACTCGGGACAGGGTTCCTACGAGCAGTACTTC | CASSYSGQGSYEQYF
. | TRBJ2-4 | TRBV6-2/TRBV6-3 | 13 | medium-sized | TGTGCCAGCTCCCTCCTAGCCAAAAACATTCAGTACTTC | CASSLLAKNIQYF
. | TRBJ1-2 | TRBV20-1 | 11 | medium-sized | TGCAGTGCATTCGATAACTATGGCTACACCTTC | CSAFDNYGYTF
. | TRBJ1-1 | TRBV29-1 | 14 | medium-sized | TGCAGCGTTGCCGAGGGACAATCGAACACTGAAGCTTTCTTT | CSVAEGQSNTEAFF
TRBD1 | TRBJ2-3 | TRBV9 | 16 | medium-sized | TGTGCCAGCTCCCCCCTCGGGGGACAGGGGGCTGATACGCAGTATTTT | CASSPLGGQGADTQYF
TRBD1 | TRBJ1-2 | TRBV28 | 15 | medium-sized | TGTGCCAGCAGCCCAGCCTTTGGGACAGCCTATGGCTACACCTTC | CASSPAFGTAYGYTF
TRBD1 | TRBJ1-1 | TRBV12-3/TRBV12-4 | 13 | few | TGTGCCAGCAGCAGACAGGGGGGAACTGAAGCTTTCTTT | CASSRQGGTEAFF
. | TRBJ2-3 | TRBV7-2 | 13 | medium-sized | TGTGCCAGCAGCTCAGCCCGGGGGGATACGCAGTATTTT | CASSSARGDTQYF
. | TRBJ2-1 | TRBV28 | 13 | medium-sized | TGTGCCAGCAGTTCCCGAATAGTGCATGAGCAGTTCTTC | CASSSRIVHEQFF
TRBD1 | TRBJ1-1 | TRBV9 | 15 | medium-sized | TGTGCCAGCAGCTTAACTCCAGGGGGCGGGACTGAAGCTTTCTTT | CASSLTPGGGTEAFF
. | TRBJ1-1 | TRBV7-2 | 11 | medium-sized | TGTGCCAGCAGGGTGAACACTGAAGCTTTCTTT | CASRVNTEAFF
. | TRBJ2-7 | TRBV6-5 | 15 | medium-sized | TGTGCCAGCAGCAGATCTGGGGGGCCTGGGTACGAGCAGTACTTC | CASSRSGGPGYEQYF
. | TRBJ1-2 | TRBV6-1 | 9 | few | TGTGCCAGCGACTATGGCTACACCTTC | CASDYGYTF
. | TRBJ2-7 | TRBV3-1 | 12 | medium-sized | TGTGCCGTTAAGTCGGGGTCGAGCGAGCAGTACTTC | CAVKSGSSEQYF
. | TRBJ2-1 | TRBV7-3 | 15 | medium-sized | TGTGCCAGCAGCTCCACCTCGGGCCAAGTGGGTGAGCAGTTCTTC | CASSSTSGQVGEQFF
TRBD1 | TRBJ1-1 | TRBV5-1 | 12 | medium-sized | TGCGCCAGCTCCGTTGGGACAGGTAAAGCTTTCTTT | CASSVGTGKAFF
. | TRBJ2-7 | TRBV5-1 | 12 | medium-sized | TGCGCCAGCAGCTTGGGCGACTACGAGCAGTACTTC | CASSLGDYEQYF
TRBD2 | TRBJ2-1 | TRBV19 | 13 | many | TGTGCCAGTACGACTAGCAGATACAATGAGCAGTTCTTC | CASTTSRYNEQFF
. | TRBJ2-2 | TRBV28 | 13 | medium-sized | TGTGCCGGACTGCTCGCGAACACCGGGGAGCTGTTTTTT | CAGLLANTGELFF
. | TRBJ2-3 | TRBV7-3 | 16 | many | TGTGCCAGCAGCCAGGAGGGGGGCTGGGGCGGGGATACGCAGTATTTT | CASSQEGGWGGDTQYF
. | TRBJ1-1 | TRBV28 | 13 | medium-sized | TGTGCCAGCAGACCCGCTGACCGACCAGAAGCTTTCTTT | CASRPADRPEAFF
. | TRBJ2-4 | TRBV28 | 14 | . | TGTGCCAGCAGTATCCCGAGGGCCAAAAACATTCAGTACTTC | CASSIPRAKNIQYF
TRBD2 | TRBJ2-7 | TRBV4-2 | 15 | . | TGTGCCAGCAGCCTAAGGACTAGCGGGACGGGGGAGCAGTACTTC | CASSLRTSGTGEQYF
TRBD2 | TRBJ2-3 | TRBV7-9 | 16 | many | TGTGCCAGCAGCCGACGGACTAGCGGGGCCACAGATACGCAGTATTTT | CASSRRTSGATDTQYF
. | TRBJ2-5 | TRBV28 | 14 | medium-sized | TGTGCCAGCTTACGCCAGGGGTACCAAGAGACCCAGTACTTC | CASLRQGYQETQYF
. | TRBJ2-5 | TRBV5-1 | 13 | medium-sized | TGCGCCAGCAGCTCTGGACAGCAAGAGACCCAGTACTTC | CASSSGQQETQYF
TRBD1 | TRBJ1-2 | TRBV11-2 | 14 | . | TGTGCCAGCAGCTTGCCGGGACAGTCCTTGGGCTACACCTTC | CASSLPGQSLGYTF